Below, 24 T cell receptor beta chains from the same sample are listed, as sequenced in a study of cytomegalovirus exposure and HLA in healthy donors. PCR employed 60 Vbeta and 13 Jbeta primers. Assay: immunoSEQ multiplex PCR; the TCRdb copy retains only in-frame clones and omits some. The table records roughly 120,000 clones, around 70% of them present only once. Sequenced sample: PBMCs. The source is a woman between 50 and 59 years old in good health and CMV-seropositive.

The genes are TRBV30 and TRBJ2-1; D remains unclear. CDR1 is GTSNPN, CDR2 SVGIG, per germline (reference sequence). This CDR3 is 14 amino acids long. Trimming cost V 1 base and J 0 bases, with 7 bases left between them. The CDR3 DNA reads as TGTGCCTGGAGTGAACTCTCCTCCTACAATGAGCAGTTCTTC. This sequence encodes CAWSELSSYNEQFF.

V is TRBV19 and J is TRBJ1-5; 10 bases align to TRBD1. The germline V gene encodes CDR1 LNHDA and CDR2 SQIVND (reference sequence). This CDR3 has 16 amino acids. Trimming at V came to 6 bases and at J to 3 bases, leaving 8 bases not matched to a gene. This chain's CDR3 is CASSPGQGFDNQPQHF. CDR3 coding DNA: TGTGCCAGTAGCCCGGGACAGGGGTTTGACAATCAGCCCCAGCATTTT.

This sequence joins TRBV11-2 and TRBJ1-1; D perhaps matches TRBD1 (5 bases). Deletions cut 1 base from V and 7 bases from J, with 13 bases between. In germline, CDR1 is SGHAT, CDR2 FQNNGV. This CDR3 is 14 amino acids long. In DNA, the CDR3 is TGTGCCAGCAGCTTAGGTTCAGGGTTGGGTGAAGCTTTCTTT. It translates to CASSLGSGLGEAFF.

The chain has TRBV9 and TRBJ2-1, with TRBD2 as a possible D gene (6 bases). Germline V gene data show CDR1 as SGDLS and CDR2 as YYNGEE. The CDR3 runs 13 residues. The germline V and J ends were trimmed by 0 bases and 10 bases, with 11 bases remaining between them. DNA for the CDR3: TGTGCCAGCAGCGTAGGGGCGGGAAACGAGCAGTTCTTC. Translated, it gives CASSVGAGNEQFF.

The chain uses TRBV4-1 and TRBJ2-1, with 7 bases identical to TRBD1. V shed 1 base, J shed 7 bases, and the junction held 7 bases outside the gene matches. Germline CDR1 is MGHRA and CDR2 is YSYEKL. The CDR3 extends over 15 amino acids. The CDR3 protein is CASSQATGIVNEQFF. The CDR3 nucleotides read TGCGCCAGCAGCCAAGCGACAGGGATTGTGAATGAGCAGTTCTTC.

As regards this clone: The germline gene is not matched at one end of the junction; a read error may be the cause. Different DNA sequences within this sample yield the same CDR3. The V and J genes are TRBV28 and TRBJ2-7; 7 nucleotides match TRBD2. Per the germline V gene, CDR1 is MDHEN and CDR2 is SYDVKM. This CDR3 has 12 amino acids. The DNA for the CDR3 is TGTGCCAGCCGGACGGGGGGATACGAGCAGTACTTT. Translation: CASRTGGYEQYF.

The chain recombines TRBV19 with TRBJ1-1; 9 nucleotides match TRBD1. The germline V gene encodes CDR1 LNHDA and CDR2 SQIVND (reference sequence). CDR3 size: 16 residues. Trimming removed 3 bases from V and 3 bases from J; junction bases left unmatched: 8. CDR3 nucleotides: TGTGCCAGTAGTATGGACAGGGGACATCAGGACACTGAAGCTTTCTTT. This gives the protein CASSMDRGHQDTEAFF.

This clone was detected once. The CDR3 nucleotides read TGTGCCAGCAGTGTAGACAGGTATTCTGGAAACACCATATATTTT. Translated, it gives CASSVDRYSGNTIYF. This rearrangement joins TRBV28 to TRBJ1-3, with D maybe TRBD1 (6 bases). The V end lost 5 bases, the J end lost 1 base, and 12 bases lay between the germline ends. CDR1 MDHEN and CDR2 SYDVKM come from the germline V gene. CDR3 length: 15 residues.

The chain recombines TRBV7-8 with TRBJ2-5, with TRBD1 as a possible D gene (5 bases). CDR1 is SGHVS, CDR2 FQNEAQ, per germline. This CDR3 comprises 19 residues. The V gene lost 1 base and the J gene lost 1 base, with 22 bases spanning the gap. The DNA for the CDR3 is TGTGCCAGCAGCTTAGGGGTTTGGGGCCAGGCGATAGTCCAAGAGACCCAGTACTTC. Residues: CASSLGVWGQAIVQETQYF.

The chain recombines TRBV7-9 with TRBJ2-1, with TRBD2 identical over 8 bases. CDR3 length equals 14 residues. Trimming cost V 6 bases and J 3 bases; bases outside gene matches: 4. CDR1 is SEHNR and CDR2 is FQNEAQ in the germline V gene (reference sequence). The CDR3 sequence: CASRPGTSYNEQFF. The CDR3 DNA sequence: TGTGCCAGCAGACCAGGGACTAGCTACAATGAGCAGTTCTTC.

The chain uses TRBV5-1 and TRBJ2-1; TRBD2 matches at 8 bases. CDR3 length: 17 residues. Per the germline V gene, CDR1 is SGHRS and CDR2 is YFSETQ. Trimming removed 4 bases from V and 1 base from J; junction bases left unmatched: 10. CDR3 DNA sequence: TGCGCCAGCAGCCCCCTAGGTGAGCGGGAGTCCTACAATGAGCAGTTCTTC. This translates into CASSPLGERESYNEQFF. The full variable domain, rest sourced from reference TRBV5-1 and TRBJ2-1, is KAGVTQTPRYLIKTRGQQVTLSCSPISGHRSVSWYQQTPGQGLQFLFEYFSETQRNKGNFPGRFSGRQFSNSRSEMNVSTLELGDSALYLCASSPLGERESYNEQFFGPGTRLTVL.

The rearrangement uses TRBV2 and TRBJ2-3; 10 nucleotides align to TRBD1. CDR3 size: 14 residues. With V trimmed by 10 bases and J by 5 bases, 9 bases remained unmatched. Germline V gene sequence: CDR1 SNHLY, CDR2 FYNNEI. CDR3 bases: TGTGCCACCGGACAGGGGGTTGCGGTAGATACGCAGTATTTT. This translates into CATGQGVAVDTQYF. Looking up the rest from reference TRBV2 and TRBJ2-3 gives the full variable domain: EPEVTQTPSHQVTQMGQEVILRCVPISNHLYFYWYRQILGQKVEFLVSFYNNEISEKSEIFDDQFSVERPDGSNFTLKIRSTKLEDSAMYFCATGQGVAVDTQYFGPGTRLTVL.

CDR3 sequence: CASSLPLGEGGYTF. CDR3 sequence (DNA): TGTGCCAGCAGCTTACCCCTGGGGGAGGGTGGCTACACCTTC. The J gene is TRBJ1-2, the V gene TRBV7-9; tentatively, D is TRBD1 (5 bases). This CDR3 comprises 14 residues. Trimming stripped 2 bases from V and 7 bases from J, with 14 bases between. Germline V lookup: CDR1 SEHNR, CDR2 FQNEAQ (reference sequence).

The CDR3 bases are TGTGCCAGCAGTTTGGGGCGGACAGGGGGATTGAGTTTCAGTGAAAAACTGTTTTTT. This codes for CASSLGRTGGLSFSEKLFF. This rearrangement joins TRBV27 to TRBJ1-4, with 10 positions matching TRBD1. Germline lookup yields CDR1 MNHEY and CDR2 SMNVEV (reference sequence). V lost 3 bases, J lost 7 bases, and 17 bases stayed unmatched. The CDR3 is 19 amino acids.

As DNA, the CDR3 is TGTGCCAGCAGCGTTGAGGGGGCAAACTATGGCTACACCTTC. It encodes CASSVEGANYGYTF. The chain recombines TRBV5-5 with TRBJ1-2; 7 nucleotides agree with TRBD1. CDR1 is SGHKS and CDR2 is YYEKEE in the germline V gene (reference sequence). After removal of 4 bases from V and 2 bases from J, the junction contained 5 bases not matched to a gene. This CDR3 is built from 14 residues.

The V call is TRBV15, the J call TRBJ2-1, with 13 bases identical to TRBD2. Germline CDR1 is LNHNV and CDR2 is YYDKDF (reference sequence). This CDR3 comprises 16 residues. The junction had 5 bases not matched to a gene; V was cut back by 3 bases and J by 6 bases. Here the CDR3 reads CATSRRGLAGVNEQFF. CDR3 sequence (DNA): TGTGCCACCAGCAGGAGAGGACTAGCGGGAGTCAATGAGCAGTTCTTC.

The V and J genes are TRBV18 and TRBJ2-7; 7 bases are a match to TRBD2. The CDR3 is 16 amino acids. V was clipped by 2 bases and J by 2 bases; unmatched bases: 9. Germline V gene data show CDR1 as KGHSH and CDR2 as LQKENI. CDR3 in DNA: TGTGCCAGCTCACCAAGTTCCGCGGGGGTACCCTACGAGCAGTACTTC. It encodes CASSPSSAGVPYEQYF.

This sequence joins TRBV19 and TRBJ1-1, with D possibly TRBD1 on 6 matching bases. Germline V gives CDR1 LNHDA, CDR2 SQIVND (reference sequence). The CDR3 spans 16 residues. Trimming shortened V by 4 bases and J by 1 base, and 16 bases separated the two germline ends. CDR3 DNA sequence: TGTGCCAGTAGTACCCAACACAGGGCGAAGAACACTGAAGCTTTCTTT. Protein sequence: CASSTQHRAKNTEAFF.

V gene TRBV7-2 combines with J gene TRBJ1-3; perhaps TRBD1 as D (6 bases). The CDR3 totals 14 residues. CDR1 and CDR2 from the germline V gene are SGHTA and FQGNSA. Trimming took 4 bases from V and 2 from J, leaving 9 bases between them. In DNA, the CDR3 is TGTGCCAGCAGCTACCGACAGGCTGGAAACACCATATATTTT. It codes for CASSYRQAGNTIYF.

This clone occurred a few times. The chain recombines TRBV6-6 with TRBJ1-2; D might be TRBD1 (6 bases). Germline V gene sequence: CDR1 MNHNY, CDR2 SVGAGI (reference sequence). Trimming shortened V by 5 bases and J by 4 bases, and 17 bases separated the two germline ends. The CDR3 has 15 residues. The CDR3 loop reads CASSQGPGSSYGYTF. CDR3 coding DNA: TGTGCCAGCAGTCAGGGGCCAGGGTCGAGCTATGGCTACACCTTC.

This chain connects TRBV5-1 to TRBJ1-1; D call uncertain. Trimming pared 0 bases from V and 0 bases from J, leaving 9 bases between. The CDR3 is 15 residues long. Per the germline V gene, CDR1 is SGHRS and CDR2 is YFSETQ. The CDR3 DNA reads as TGCGCCAGCAGCTTGGCTTTCGGGATGAACACTGAAGCTTTCTTT. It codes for CASSLAFGMNTEAFF.

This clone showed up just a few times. CDR3 sequence reads: CASSSGRGTEAFF. CDR3 in DNA: TGTGCCAGCAGCTCCGGGAGGGGGACTGAAGCTTTCTTT. The chain carries TRBV5-4 and TRBJ1-1, with a weak D call TRBD1 (6 bases). Per germline, CDR1 SGHNT and CDR2 YYREEE (reference sequence). V lost 3 bases and J lost 5, with 11 bases in between. The CDR3 is made up of 13 amino acids.

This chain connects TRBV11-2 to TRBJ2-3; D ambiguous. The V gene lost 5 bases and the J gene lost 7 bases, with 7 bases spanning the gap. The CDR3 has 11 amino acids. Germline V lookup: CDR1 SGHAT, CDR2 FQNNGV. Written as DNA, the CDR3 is TGTGCCAGCAGCCCACAAAATACGCAGTATTTT. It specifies CASSPQNTQYF.

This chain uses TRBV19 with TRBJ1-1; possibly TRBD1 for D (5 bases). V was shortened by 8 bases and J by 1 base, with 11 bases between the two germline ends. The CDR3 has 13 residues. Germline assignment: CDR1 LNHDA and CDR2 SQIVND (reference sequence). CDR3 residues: CASALRENTEAFF. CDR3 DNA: TGTGCCAGTGCCCTCAGGGAGAACACTGAAGCTTTCTTT.